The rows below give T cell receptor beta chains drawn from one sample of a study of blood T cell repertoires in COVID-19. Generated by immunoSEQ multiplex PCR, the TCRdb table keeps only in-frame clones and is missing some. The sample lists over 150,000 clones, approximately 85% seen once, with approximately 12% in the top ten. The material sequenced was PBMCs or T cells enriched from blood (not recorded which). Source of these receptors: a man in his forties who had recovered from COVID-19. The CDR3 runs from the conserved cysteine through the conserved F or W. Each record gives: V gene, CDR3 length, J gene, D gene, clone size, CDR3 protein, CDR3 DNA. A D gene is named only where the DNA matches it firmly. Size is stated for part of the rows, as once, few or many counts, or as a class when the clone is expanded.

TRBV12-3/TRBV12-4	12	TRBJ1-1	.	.	CASSLGRTEAFF	TGTGCCAGCAGTTTAGGCCGGACTGAAGCTTTCTTT
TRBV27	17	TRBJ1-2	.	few	CASSPAFGGRDNYGYTF	TGTGCCAGCAGTCCCGCGTTCGGGGGGCGGGATAACTATGGCTACACCTTC
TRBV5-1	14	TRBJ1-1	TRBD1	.	CASSLGQGVTEAFF	TGCGCCAGCAGCTTAGGGCAGGGGGTCACTGAAGCTTTCTTT
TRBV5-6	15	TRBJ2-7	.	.	CASSFLGALTYEQYF	TGTGCCAGCAGCTTTTTGGGAGCATTGACCTACGAGCAGTACTTC
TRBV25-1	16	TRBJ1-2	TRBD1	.	CASSEKGASTHRGYTF	TGTGCCAGCAGCGAGAAGGGGGCCTCGACCCATAGAGGCTACACCTTC
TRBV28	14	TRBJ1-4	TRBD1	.	CASSYDRVREKLFF	TGTGCCAGCAGCTACGACAGGGTCCGTGAAAAACTGTTTTTT
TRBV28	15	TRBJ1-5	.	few	CASSFSGLGNQPQHF	TGTGCCAGCAGTTTTTCGGGGTTGGGCAATCAGCCCCAGCATTTT
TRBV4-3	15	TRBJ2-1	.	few	CASSQGAENYNEQFF	TGCGCCAGCAGCCAAGGAGCGGAGAACTACAATGAGCAGTTCTTC
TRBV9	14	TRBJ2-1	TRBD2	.	CASSVGTSGSREFF	TGTGCCAGCAGCGTGGGGACTAGCGGGAGTAGGGAGTTCTTC
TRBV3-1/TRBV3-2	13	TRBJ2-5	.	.	CASGYQRWETQYF	TGTGCCAGCGGCTATCAGCGGTGGGAGACCCAGTACTTC
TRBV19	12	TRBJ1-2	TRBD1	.	CASSQTGHGYTF	TGTGCCAGTAGCCAGACAGGGCATGGCTACACCTTC
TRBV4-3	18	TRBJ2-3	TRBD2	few	CASSQLIAGVESTDTQYF	TGCGCCAGCAGCCAACTAATAGCGGGAGTAGAGAGCACAGATACGCAGTATTTT
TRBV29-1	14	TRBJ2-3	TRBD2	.	CSVDKAGGTDTQYF	TGCAGCGTTGATAAGGCGGGAGGTACAGATACGCAGTATTTT
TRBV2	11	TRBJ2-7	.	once	CASSPAYEQYF	TGTGCCAGCAGTCCTGCCTACGAGCAGTACTTC
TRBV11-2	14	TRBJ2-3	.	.	CASSTTSLGGTQYF	TGTGCCAGCAGCACCACTAGCCTAGGTGGTACGCAGTATTTT
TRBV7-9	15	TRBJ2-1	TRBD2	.	CASSLVTSGSNEQFF	TGTGCCAGCAGCTTAGTGACTAGCGGGAGCAATGAGCAGTTCTTC
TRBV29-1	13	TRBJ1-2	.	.	CSGGTSGTNGYTF	TGCAGCGGAGGGACCTCCGGGACAAATGGCTACACCTTC
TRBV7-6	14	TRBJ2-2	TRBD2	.	CASSYSSGPGELFF	TGTGCCAGCAGCTACTCTAGCGGTCCCGGGGAGCTGTTTTTT
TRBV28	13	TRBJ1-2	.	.	CASSFSGRYGYTF	TGTGCCAGCAGTTTTTCAGGGAGGTATGGCTACACCTTC
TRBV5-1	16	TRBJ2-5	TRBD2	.	CASSLERGRVQETQYF	TGCGCCAGCAGCTTGGAGCGCGGGAGGGTGCAAGAGACCCAGTACTTC
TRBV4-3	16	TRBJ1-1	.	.	CASSQIYLKQGTEAFF	TGCGCCAGCAGCCAAATTTATCTTAAACAGGGTACTGAAGCTTTCTTT
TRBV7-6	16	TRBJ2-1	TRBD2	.	CASSYSGTSGYNEQFF	TGTGCCAGCAGTTATTCCGGGACTAGCGGTTACAATGAGCAGTTCTTC
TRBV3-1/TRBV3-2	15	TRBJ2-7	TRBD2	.	CASSQEASGSEEQYF	TGTGCCAGCAGCCAAGAGGCCAGCGGGAGCGAGGAGCAGTACTTC
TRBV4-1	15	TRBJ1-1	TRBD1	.	CASSQLQGASTEAFF	TGCGCCAGCAGCCAGCTACAGGGGGCGTCCACTGAAGCTTTCTTT
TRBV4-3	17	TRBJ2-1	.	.	CASSQDVAIRTYNEQFF	TGCGCCAGCAGCCAAGATGTAGCCATCAGGACTTACAATGAGCAGTTCTTC
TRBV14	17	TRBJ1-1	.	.	CASSHRVFDRRNTEAFF	TGTGCCAGCAGCCATCGCGTCTTCGACAGGAGGAACACTGAAGCTTTCTTT
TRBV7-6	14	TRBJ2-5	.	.	CASSPRESGETQYF	TGTGCCAGCAGCCCCCGGGAGTCTGGGGAGACCCAGTACTTC
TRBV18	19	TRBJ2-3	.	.	CASSPFMRKRTDSTDTQYF	TGTGCCAGCTCACCATTTATGCGAAAGAGGACAGATAGCACAGATACGCAGTATTTT
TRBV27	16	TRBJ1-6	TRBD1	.	CASSLSPGQGKSPLHF	TGTGCCAGCAGCCTTAGCCCGGGACAGGGTAAATCACCCCTCCACTTT